This T cell receptor beta chain was documented in a study of blood T cell repertoires in COVID-19. Study context: Whether acute or convalescent, the COVID-19 samples came from the United States, Italy and Spain. PBMCs, B-cell-depleted T cells, or T cells provided the cDNA or gDNA that made up the material.

Data came from immunoSEQ multiplex PCR; TCRdb stores just in-frame clones and leaves some out. The sample lists some 220,000 clones; approximately 90% were seen once. The CDR3 length is 19 residues. Germline assignment: CDR1 MGHRA and CDR2 YSYEKL. V gave up 1 base and J gave up 2 bases; unmatched junction bases: 13. Enrollees, 18 to 89 years old, lived in approximately 24 US areas. The chain uses TRBV4-1 and TRBJ2-7; 11 bases fit TRBD2. The source is a young woman who had recovered from COVID-19. The source material was PBMCs or T cells enriched from blood (not recorded which). This CDR3 reads CASSQGSPLAGVPTYEQYF. The CDR3 nucleotides read TGCGCCAGCAGCCAAGGGTCCCCACTAGCGGGGGTACCAACCTACGAGCAGTACTTC.